One and the same sample provided the 2 T cell receptor beta chains below, sequenced in a study of T cell changes during pregnancy in multiple sclerosis. Sequencing used immunoSEQ multiplex PCR; TCRdb keeps in-frame clones, though not all of them. Among 55,000 to 70,000 clones listed, around 91% were seen once. Sample: peripheral blood, taken in the third trimester of pregnancy. Receptors originate from a female donor in good health, enrolled as a control in a pregnancy study.

This clone appeared once. J is TRBJ2-5 and V is TRBV7-8; TRBD2 might be the D (7 bases). The CDR3 runs to 16 residues. Germline-derived CDR1 and CDR2 are SGHVS and FQNEAQ. With 1 base removed from V and 2 bases from J, the gap between germline ends came to 14 bases. The CDR3 coding sequence is TGTGCCAGCAGCTTAGTTGGCGGGGGCGGTCAAGAGACCCAGTACTTC. Amino acids: CASSLVGGGGQETQYF.

This chain connects TRBV5-1 to TRBJ2-7; perhaps TRBD2 as D (6 bases). The length of the CDR3 is 14 residues. CDR1 is SGHRS and CDR2 is YFSETQ in the germline V gene. V lost 4 bases to trimming and J lost 0 bases, with 11 bases between them. CDR3 residues: CASSRGLPSYEQYF. CDR3 nucleotide sequence: TGCGCCAGCAGCCGGGGACTCCCCTCCTACGAGCAGTACTTC.